In this sample, the clone carrying this T cell receptor beta chain turned up once. This sample stems from a study of CD8 T cells in Susac syndrome. Random hexamers were used to reverse transcribe the RNA input (about 0.5 to 1 ug). immunoSEQ multiplex PCR amplified TCR beta CDR3 across 54 Vbeta, 13 Jbeta. TCRdb reprocessed the immunoSEQ multiplex PCR reads via MiXCR and lists one record per CDR3 protein. The table has about 120,000 distinct CDR3 sequences, 92% seen once. The CDR3 runs 16 residues. CDR1 is SGHVS and CDR2 is FQNEAQ in the germline V gene. Trimming took 3 bases from V and 3 from J; bases not matched to a gene: 7. In blood CD8+ and CD4+ T cells, TCR beta underwent sequencing. The study used healthy donors as controls matched for age and sex. The authors negatively isolated CD8+ and CD4+ T cells and FACS-enriched TEMRA cells.

The TCR was taken from a human donor in good health. The chain recombines TRBV7-8 with TRBJ2-3; 9 bases are shared with TRBD2. The sequenced sample was CD4+ T cells from PBMCs. CDR3 loop: CASSLFQAGGTDTQYF. In DNA, the CDR3 is TGTGCCAGCAGCTTGTTCCAAGCGGGGGGAACAGATACGCAGTATTTT.